The following is a T cell receptor beta chain sequence with its context. What antigen it recognizes has not been identified. One base away there is no much larger clone; base qualities are not given. This entry belongs to a study of blood T cell repertoires in COVID-19 (dated by TCRdb to 2018 to 2021). Concerning the study at large: Collaborator samples came from the United States, Italy and Spain and covered acute and convalescent phases of COVID-19. A freely available public database, intended as a resource for researchers studying the immune response to SARS-CoV-2, is where the repertoires were released. Where HLA class I and class II types were available, the types were taken from metadata supplied by the sample provider, not from assay-based typing. Sample metadata almost always included a de-identified subject ID, COVID-19 status, age in years and sex. The samples were drawn from two sources: the first 160 participants of the ongoing ImmuneRACE study, and 1,000 to 1,500 subjects contributed by 6 global collaborators. The dataset comprised deeply sampled blood TCRbeta repertoires from subjects exposed to, actively infected with, or recovered from COVID-19. The prospective study material was composed of cDNA or gDNA derived from T cells, B-cell-depleted T cells, or PBMCs. The investigation overall reported the following: Clinical and demographic metadata were provided uncurated, with the amount varying by source and participant.

TCRbeta CDR3 regions were amplified from genomic DNA by means of the immunoSEQ Assay, a bias-controlled multiplex PCR. The study's processing was this. The number of nucleated cells in each sample was estimated by amplification of reference gene primers within the assay. To quantify the absolute abundance of each unique TCRbeta CDR3 rearrangement, sequence reads were collapsed and filtered. Productive Simpson clonality was computed per sample as the square root of Simpson's diversity index over productive rearrangements. TCRdb took this table from immuneACCESS and kept in-frame rearrangements with V and J called. Such tables lack part of the clones; where checked against another copy, unresolved V genes explain under half of the gap, and the rest is unexplained. V and J calls and clone size are those listed in that table; D and trimming were worked out from the DNA. The sample yields approximately 40,000 clones; roughly 86% were counted once. Together, the top ten hold approximately 19% of the sample.

The CDR3, cysteine through phenylalanine, is 14 amino acids long. CDR3 DNA only is kept here, 42 bases in frame from base 1. CDR1 LNHDA and CDR2 SQIVND are derived from the germline V gene (reference sequence). V drops 4 bases and J drops 1 base, leaving 10 bases in between. Collaborating institutions collected whole blood in K2EDTA tubes following their own protocols. For TCRbeta analysis, collaborators shipped samples as frozen whole blood, isolated PBMCs, or DNA extracted from either of those sample types. The sequenced sample was peripheral blood. The TCR was taken from a man aged 45-60 years in a cohort sampled during active COVID-19. The rearranged segments are TRBV19 and TRBJ2-5; no D gene call is confident. The CDR3 loop reads CASSKTDTQETQYF. The bases read TGTGCCAGTAGTAAGACCGACACCCAAGAGACCCAGTACTTC.